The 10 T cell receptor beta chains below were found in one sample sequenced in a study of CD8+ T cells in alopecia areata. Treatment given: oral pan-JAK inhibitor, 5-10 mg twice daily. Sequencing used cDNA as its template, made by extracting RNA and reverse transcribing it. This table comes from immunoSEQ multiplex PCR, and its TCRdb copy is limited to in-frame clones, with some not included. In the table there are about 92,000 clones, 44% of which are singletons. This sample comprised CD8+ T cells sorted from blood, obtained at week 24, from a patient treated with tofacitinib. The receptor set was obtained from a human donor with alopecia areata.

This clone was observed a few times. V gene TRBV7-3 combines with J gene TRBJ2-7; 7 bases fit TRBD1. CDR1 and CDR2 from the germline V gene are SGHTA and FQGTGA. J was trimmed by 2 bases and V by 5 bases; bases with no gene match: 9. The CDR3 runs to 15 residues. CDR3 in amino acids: CASSPSGTATYEQYF. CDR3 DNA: TGTGCCAGCAGCCCCTCTGGGACAGCAACCTACGAGCAGTACTTC.

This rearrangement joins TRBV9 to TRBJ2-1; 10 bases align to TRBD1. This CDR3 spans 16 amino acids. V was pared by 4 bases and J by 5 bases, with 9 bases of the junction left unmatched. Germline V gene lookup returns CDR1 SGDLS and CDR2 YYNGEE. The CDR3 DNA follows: TGTGCCAGCAGCCCTTACTACGGGACAGGGGACAATGAGCAGTTCTTC. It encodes CASSPYYGTGDNEQFF.

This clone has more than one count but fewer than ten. The CDR3 is CASSPADGTFTEAFF. For the CDR3, the DNA is TGCGCCAGCAGCCCGGCAGACGGGACGTTCACTGAAGCTTTCTTT. The chain combines TRBV5-1 with TRBJ1-1, with a tentative D call TRBD1 (5 bases). The V end lost 4 bases, the J end lost 4 bases, and 17 bases lay between the germline ends. Germline V gene data show CDR1 as SGHRS and CDR2 as YFSETQ. This CDR3 is built from 15 residues.

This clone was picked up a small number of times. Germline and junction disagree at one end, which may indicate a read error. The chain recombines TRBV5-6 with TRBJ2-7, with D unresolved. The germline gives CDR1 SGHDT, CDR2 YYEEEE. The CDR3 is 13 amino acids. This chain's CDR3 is CASSLEISHEQYF. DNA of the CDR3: TGTGCCAGCAGCTTGGAAATCTCCCACGAGCAGTACTTC.

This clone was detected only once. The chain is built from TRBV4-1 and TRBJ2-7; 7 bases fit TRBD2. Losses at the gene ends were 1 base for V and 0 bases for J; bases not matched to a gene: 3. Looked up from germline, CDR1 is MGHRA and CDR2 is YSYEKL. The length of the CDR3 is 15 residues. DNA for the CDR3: TGCGCCAGCAGCCAAGGGCTAGCGGACTCCTACGAGCAGTACTTC. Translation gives CASSQGLADSYEQYF.

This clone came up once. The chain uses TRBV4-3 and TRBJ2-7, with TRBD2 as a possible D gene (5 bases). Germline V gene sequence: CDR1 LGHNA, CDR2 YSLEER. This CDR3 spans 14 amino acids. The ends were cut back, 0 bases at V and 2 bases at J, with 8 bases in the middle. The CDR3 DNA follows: TGCGCCAGCAGCCAAGATATCGGGGCCTACGAGCAGTACTTC. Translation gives CASSQDIGAYEQYF.

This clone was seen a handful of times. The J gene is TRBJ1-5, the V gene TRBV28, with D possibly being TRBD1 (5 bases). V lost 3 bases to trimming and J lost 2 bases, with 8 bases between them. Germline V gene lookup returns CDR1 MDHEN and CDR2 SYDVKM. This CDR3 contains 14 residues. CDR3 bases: TGTGCCAGCAGTTTGGCGGGGGGCAATCAGCCCCAGCATTTT. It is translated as CASSLAGGNQPQHF.

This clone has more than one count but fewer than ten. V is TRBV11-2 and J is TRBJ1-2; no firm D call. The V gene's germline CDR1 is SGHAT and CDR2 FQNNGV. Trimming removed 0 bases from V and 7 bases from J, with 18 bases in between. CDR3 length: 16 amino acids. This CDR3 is CASSLDPSFPPIGYTF. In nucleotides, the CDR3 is TGTGCCAGCAGCTTAGATCCATCGTTCCCACCTATTGGCTACACCTTC. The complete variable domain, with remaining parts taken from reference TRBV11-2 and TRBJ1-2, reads EAGVAQSPRYKIIEKRQSVAFWCNPISGHATLYWYQQILGQGPKLLIQFQNNGVVDDSQLPKDRFSAERLKGVDSTLKIQPAKLEDSAVYLCASSLDPSFPPIGYTFGSGTRLTVV.

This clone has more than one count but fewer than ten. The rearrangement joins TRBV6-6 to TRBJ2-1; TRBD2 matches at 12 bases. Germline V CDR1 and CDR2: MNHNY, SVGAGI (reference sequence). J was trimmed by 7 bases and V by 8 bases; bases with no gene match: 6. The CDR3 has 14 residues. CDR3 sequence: CASLAGGPRNEQFF. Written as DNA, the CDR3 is TGTGCCAGCCTAGCGGGAGGGCCGAGGAATGAGCAGTTCTTC.

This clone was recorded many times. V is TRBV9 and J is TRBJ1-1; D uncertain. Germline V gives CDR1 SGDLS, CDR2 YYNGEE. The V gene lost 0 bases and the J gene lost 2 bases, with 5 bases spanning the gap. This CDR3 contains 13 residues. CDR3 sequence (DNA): TGTGCCAGCAGCGTAGGGTACAACACTGAAGCTTTCTTT. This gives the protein CASSVGYNTEAFF.